This T cell receptor (beta chain) was identified during a study of blood T cell repertoires in COVID-19. Study at large: The cDNA or gDNA used as material had been derived from T cells, B-cell-depleted T cells, or PBMCs.

Enrollees, about 18 to 89 years old, lived in approximately 24 US areas. Assignments of participants to cohorts depended upon their own reported clinical history. Germline V gene sequence: CDR1 MNHEY, CDR2 SMNVEV (reference sequence). This CDR3 has 14 residues. V gave up 6 bases and J gave up 1 base; unmatched junction bases: 4. Study processing details: Nucleated cell number was recorded as an estimate derived from reference gene primer amplification. TCRdb's table, derived via immunoSEQ multiplex PCR, lists solely in-frame clones and lacks some. The DNA gave D and trimming, while V, J and clone size come from that table. The sample yields a few hundred thousand clones, 82% seen once.

Sequenced input: PBMCs or T cells enriched from blood (not recorded which). The V and J genes are TRBV27 and TRBJ1-1; the match to TRBD1 covers 8 bases. The sequence came from a woman aged 55-69 years who had recovered from COVID-19. CDR3: CASRKQGGNTEAFF. DNA of the CDR3: TGTGCCAGCAGGAAACAGGGGGGGAACACTGAAGCTTTCTTT.